Many counts were recorded for the clone carrying this T cell receptor beta chain. The antigen remains unidentified. TCRdb called the 5' RACE reads again in MiXCR, with one record for every CDR3 protein. There are 130,000 or so distinct CDR3 sequences in the sample; 10% to 12% occur only once, and over 4% lies in the top ten. The length of the CDR3 is 14 residues. Trimming shortened V by 0 bases and J by 1 base, and 7 bases separated the two germline ends. The germline CDR1 and CDR2 sequences are SGHRS and YFSETQ. The data are from a study of CD8 T cells in ankylosing spondylitis. Study-wide results and caveats: A TCR beta motif of several highly homologous variants appeared characteristic of ankylosing spondylitis blood.

This rearrangement joins TRBV5-1 to TRBJ2-5; D gene unclear. The source is a female donor with ankylosing spondylitis or in good health (not recorded which). The sample consisted of blood, either unsorted or a sorted T cell fraction (not recorded which). The CDR3 spells CASSLVPSQETQYF. The CDR3 bases are TGCGCCAGCAGCTTGGTGCCCAGCCAAGAGACCCAGTACTTC. The full variable domain, completed using reference TRBV5-1 and TRBJ2-5, is KAGVTQTPRYLIKTRGQQVTLSCSPISGHRSVSWYQQTPGQGLQFLFEYFSETQRNKGNFPGRFSGRQFSNSRSEMNVSTLELGDSALYLCASSLVPSQETQYFGPGTRLLVL.